The rows below give T cell receptor beta chains drawn from one sample of a study of brain T cells in children with intractable seizures. Profiling relied on immunoSEQ multiplex PCR, and the TCRdb table lists in-frame clones only, not all of them. The table records some 2,400 clones, 84% of them present only once. The material was resected brain tissue, obtained at surgery. These TCRs come from a boy younger than two with hemimegalencephaly and intractable seizures. Each CDR3 is given with its conserved first and last residue. The D gene is left open where the match is weak. Some rows mark clone size as missing; the rest say once, few, many or name a class of expanded clone.

>.|.|TRBJ2-7|TRBV27|14
TGTGCCAGCAGTTTATCGCCTCGGGCCTACGAGCAGTACTTC
CASSLSPRAYEQYF
>.|.|TRBJ2-5|TRBV5-8|14
TGTGCCAGCAGCTTGTTGGGGTTCCAAGAGACCCAGTACTTC
CASSLLGFQETQYF
>TRBD2|.|TRBJ2-7|TRBV27|17
TGTGCCAGCAGCCGCTACGCGGGGGTCTCTCCCTCCTACGAGCAGTACTTC
CASSRYAGVSPSYEQYF
>TRBD1|few|TRBJ2-7|TRBV7-9|16
TGTGCCAGCAGCTCGCCCGGGACAGAGAGCTCCTACGAGCAGTACTTC
CASSSPGTESSYEQYF
>.|once|TRBJ1-2|TRBV18|13
TGTGCCAGCTCACCAGGCCAGATTTATGGCTACACCTTC
CASSPGQIYGYTF
>TRBD2|.|TRBJ2-1|TRBV27|18
TGTGCCAGCAGTTTTGGGACTAGAGTGTCAAGCGACAAAAATGAGCAGTTCTTC
CASSFGTRVSSDKNEQFF
>TRBD1|.|TRBJ2-2|TRBV19|14
TGTGCCAGTACCCGGACAGGCGGGTGGGGGGAGCTGTTTTTT
CASTRTGGWGELFF
>.|.|TRBJ2-3|TRBV6-5|14
TGTGCCAGCAGTTACTCGCTCGGGGCCGATACGCAGTATTTT
CASSYSLGADTQYF
>.|.|TRBJ1-6|TRBV21-1|18
TGTGCCAGCAGCAAAAAGCTTGGGGACAGGGAGGTAAATTCACCCCTCCACTTT
CASSKKLGDREVNSPLHF
>.|once|TRBJ1-2|TRBV19|12
TGTGCCAGTAGCTGGGGCCTCTATGGCTACACCTTC
CASSWGLYGYTF
>.|.|TRBJ1-1|TRBV27|13
TGTGCCAGCAGGCCCGCAGGGAACACTGAAGCTTTCTTT
CASRPAGNTEAFF
>TRBD2|.|TRBJ2-3|TRBV11-2|15
TGTGCCAGCAGCCAACTAGCGGGAGTTCCAGATACGCAGTATTTT
CASSQLAGVPDTQYF
>.|.|TRBJ2-7|TRBV4-3|14
TGCGCCAGCAGGCACAGGGAAGGGTCCTACGAGCAGTACTTC
CASRHREGSYEQYF
>.|.|TRBJ1-3|TRBV2|16
TGTGCCAGCAGTGAAGTTGGGCACTTCTCTGGAAACACCATATATTTT
CASSEVGHFSGNTIYF
>.|.|TRBJ1-2|TRBV21-1|15
TGTGCCAGCAGCAAACTAGCGGGTCCTAACTATGGCTACACCTTC
CASSKLAGPNYGYTF
>TRBD2|.|TRBJ2-7|TRBV7-9|16
TGTGCCAGCAGCTTAGGGAGGGGACTAGCGGCCTACGAGCAGTACTTC
CASSLGRGLAAYEQYF
>TRBD2|.|TRBJ2-3|TRBV19|17
TGTGCCAGTAGTATCCAAGGGGCTAGCGGACTCACAGATACGCAGTATTTT
CASSIQGASGLTDTQYF
>.|.|TRBJ2-1|TRBV10-2|16
TGCGCCACCCAGACCCGCCTAGTGAGCCCCTACAATGAGCAGTTCTTC
CATQTRLVSPYNEQFF
>TRBD2|.|TRBJ2-1|TRBV7-6|17
TGTGCCAGCAGCTTAGGGACTAGCGGGAGTCCTGGCAATGAGCAGTTCTTC
CASSLGTSGSPGNEQFF
>.|.|TRBJ1-1|TRBV30|13
TGTGCCTGGAGTGTACAGGGGAACACTGAAGCTTTCTTT
CAWSVQGNTEAFF
>.|.|TRBJ1-1|TRBV7-2|14
TGTGCCAGCAGAAGGGGGGGGGTAATGTCTGAAGCTTTCTTT
CASRRGGVMSEAFF
>.|.|TRBJ2-2|TRBV27|14
TGTGCCAGCAGTTTGTCCTTCCCCACCGGGGAGCTGTTTTTT
CASSLSFPTGELFF
>.|.|TRBJ2-2|TRBV19|16
TGTGCCAGTAGTATAGCGTGGGGGGACGGCACCGGGGAGCTGTTTTTT
CASSIAWGDGTGELFF
>TRBD2|.|TRBJ2-7|TRBV28|14
TGTGCCAGCAGCCGGACTAGCGGGGCCTACGAGCAGTACTTC
CASSRTSGAYEQYF
>.|.|TRBJ2-1|TRBV6-5|15
TGTGCCAGCAGTTACTCGGTAACCATCTTAAATGAGCAGTTCTTC
CASSYSVTILNEQFF
>TRBD1|large|TRBJ2-7|TRBV7-9|15
TGTGCCAGCAGCTTAGCGTCCCAGGGGGCTTACGAGCAGTACTTC
CASSLASQGAYEQYF
>.|.|TRBJ1-2|TRBV6-6|11
TGTGCCAGCAGTTACAGGGGCGGCTACACCTTC
CASSYRGGYTF
>TRBD1|.|TRBJ2-7|TRBV5-1|16
TGCGCCAGCAGCTTCTTGGGACAGGGGAGCTCCTACGAGCAGTACTTC
CASSFLGQGSSYEQYF
>.|.|TRBJ2-3|TRBV21-1|16
TGTGCCAGCCCCAAGACTAAGGGGAATGGGACAGATACGCAGTATTTT
CASPKTKGNGTDTQYF
>.|.|TRBJ2-2|TRBV29-1|14
TGCAGCGTTGAGGGGGACCCGAACACCGGGGAGCTGTTTTTT
CSVEGDPNTGELFF
>.|.|TRBJ2-1|TRBV24-1|15
TGTGCCACCAGTGATTTGAGAGGGGGATCGGATGAGCAGTTCTTC
CATSDLRGGSDEQFF
>.|.|TRBJ2-2|TRBV5-1|14
TGCGCCAGCAGCTTGGGAAACTTCGCCGGGGAGCTGTTTTTT
CASSLGNFAGELFF
>.|.|TRBJ1-2|TRBV4-1|13
TGCGCCAGCAGCCTCAGAGACAACTATGGCTACACCTTC
CASSLRDNYGYTF
>.|.|TRBJ2-1|TRBV7-3|13
TGTGCCAGCAGCCCACGAGGGGTCAATGAGCAGTTCTTC
CASSPRGVNEQFF
>.|.|TRBJ2-7|TRBV6-1|13
TGTGCCAGCAGTGATACAGCGGGCTACGAGCAGTACTTC
CASSDTAGYEQYF
>TRBD2|.|TRBJ2-7|TRBV19|13
TGTGCCAGCAGCCTAGCGGGAGCTGGCGAGCAGTACTTC
CASSLAGAGEQYF
>.|once|TRBJ2-2|TRBV7-3|14
TGTGCCAGCAGCTTCTTGGGGAACACCGGGGAGCTGTTTTTT
CASSFLGNTGELFF
>.|.|TRBJ2-7|TRBV4-1|15
TGCGCCAGCAGCCAACGGCAGGGGGGTTCCTACGAGCAGTACTTC
CASSQRQGGSYEQYF
>.|few|TRBJ1-1|TRBV14|13
TGTGCCAGCAGCCAAGATTGGTCACCTGAAGCTTTCTTT
CASSQDWSPEAFF
>.|large|TRBJ1-1|TRBV29-1|13
TGCAGCGTTGGGAACGGGGTAAACACTGAAGCTTTCTTT
CSVGNGVNTEAFF
>.|few|TRBJ1-1|TRBV18|14
TGTGCCAGCTCACCATACAGGGATGACACTGAAGCTTTCTTT
CASSPYRDDTEAFF
>.|.|TRBJ1-5|TRBV28|11
TGTGCCAGCAGTTTCCCCCAGCCCCAGCATTTT
CASSFPQPQHF